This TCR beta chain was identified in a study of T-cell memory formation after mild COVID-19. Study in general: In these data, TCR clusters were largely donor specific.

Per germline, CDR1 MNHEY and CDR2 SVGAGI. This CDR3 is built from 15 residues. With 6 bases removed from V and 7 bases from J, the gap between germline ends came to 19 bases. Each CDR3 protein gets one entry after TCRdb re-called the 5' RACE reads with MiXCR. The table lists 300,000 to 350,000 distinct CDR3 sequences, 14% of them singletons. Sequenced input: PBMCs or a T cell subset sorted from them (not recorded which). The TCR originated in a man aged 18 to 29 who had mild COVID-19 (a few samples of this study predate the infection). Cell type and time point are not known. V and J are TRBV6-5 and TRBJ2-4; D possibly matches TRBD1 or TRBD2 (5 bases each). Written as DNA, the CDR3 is TGTGCCAGCAGCCCGGGGCCCCACCGCGGGAACATTCAGTACTTC. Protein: CASSPGPHRGNIQYF.